Detailed here is one T cell receptor (beta chain). Its antigen is still unknown. The record has no base qualities; no much larger clone is one base away. Collaborating institutions collected whole blood in K2EDTA tubes following their own protocols. For TCRbeta analysis, collaborator samples were shipped as frozen whole blood, as isolated PBMCs, or as DNA extracted from either sample type. This sample was taken from a study of blood T cell repertoires in COVID-19 (dated by TCRdb to about 2020). For context, the study as a whole: Collaborator samples came from the United States, Italy and Spain and covered acute and convalescent phases of COVID-19. The material from the prospective study consisted of cDNA or gDNA derived from T cells, B-cell-depleted T cells, or PBMCs. Samples came from the ongoing ImmuneRACE study (first 160 participants) plus 1,254 subjects from 6 global collaborators. The repertoires were released in a freely available public database meant as a resource for research on the immune response to SARS-CoV-2. A de-identified subject ID, COVID-19 status, age in years and sex were almost always included in the sample metadata. Where HLA class I and class II types were available, the types were taken from metadata supplied by the sample provider, not from assay-based typing. Subjects who had been exposed to COVID-19, were actively infected with it, or had recovered from it provided the deeply sampled blood TCRbeta repertoires that made up the dataset. What the research found in general, with its limitations: The amount of clinical and demographic metadata varied by source and participant and was provided uncurated.

Clipping removes 2 bases from V and 0 bases from J, with 5 as the unmatched junction base count. From the cysteine through the phenylalanine, the CDR3 covers 16 amino acids. CDR3 DNA only is kept here, 48 bases in frame from base 1. The germline V gene yields SGHRS for CDR1 and YFSETQ for CDR2. The immunoSEQ Assay, a bias-controlled multiplex PCR, was used to amplify TCRbeta CDR3 regions from genomic DNA. Regarding the original processing steps: The number of nucleated cells in each sample was estimated by amplification of reference gene primers within the assay. Sequence reads were collapsed and filtered to measure the absolute abundance of every unique TCRbeta CDR3 rearrangement. For each sample, productive Simpson clonality was calculated as the square root of Simpson's diversity index across productive rearrangements. As stored in TCRdb, this immuneACCESS dataset retains in-frame rearrangements with V and J assigned. A fraction of the clones does not appear; measured against another copy, unresolved V genes explain less than half of the discrepancy, and the remainder lacks a known reason. Clonal size and the V and J genes are those of that table, whereas D and trimming came from the DNA. This sample holds some 250,000 clones; around three quarters were observed only once. The ten most abundant clones make up around 3.4% of the sample.

Sequencing was performed on peripheral blood. This receptor was obtained from a woman of 80 years or more with acute or convalescent COVID-19. Recombination joined TRBV5-1 with TRBJ1-3, and TRBD1 matches 7 of the central bases. The CDR3 reads as follows: CASSLTGAYSGNTIYF. The DNA sequence reads TGCGCCAGCAGCTTAACAGGGGCTTACTCTGGAAACACCATATATTTT.